These 31 T cell receptor beta chains share one sample of origin, sequenced in a study of read filtering for tumor transcriptome and immune sequencing. The library was built from 400 ng RNA with molecular barcoded adaptors for alpha/delta and beta/gamma chains. TCRdb independently ran MiXCR on the reads; one entry per CDR3 protein. In the table there are several hundred distinct CDR3 sequences, around 80% of which are singletons. The sequencing sample was made of a population of CD138-negative cells sorted from bone marrow. The source of these receptors is a donor aged 40 or older with multiple myeloma. This table probably holds off-target reads from a library built for another chain.

The V and J genes are TRBV2 and TRBJ2-7, with D perhaps being TRBD1 or TRBD2 (6 bases each). The germline V and J ends were trimmed by 4 bases and 7 bases, with 11 bases remaining between them. CDR3 length: 12 amino acids. From germline, CDR1 is SNHLY and CDR2 FYNNEI. In DNA form, the CDR3 reads TGTGCCAGCAGTGCAGGGGCGGGGGAGCAGTACTTC. Protein: CASSAGAGEQYF.

J is TRBJ2-4 and V is TRBV5-6, with TRBD1 as a possible D gene (6 bases). The CDR3 covers 14 residues. Germline-derived CDR1 and CDR2 are SGHDT and YYEEEE. The ends were cut back, 6 bases at V and 5 bases at J, with 15 bases in the middle. The CDR3 coding sequence is TGTGCCAGCACTTTAGGACAGACCCAAAACATTCAGTACTTC. Its translation is CASTLGQTQNIQYF.

This clonotype was picked up a small number of times. The chain carries TRBV4-3 and TRBJ2-7; D gene ambiguous. V lost 0 bases to trimming and J lost 4 bases, with 13 bases between them. The germline gives CDR1 LGHNA, CDR2 YSLEER. This CDR3 contains 15 residues. Here the CDR3 DNA reads TGCGCCAGCAGCCAAGAAAGGAGCGAAACTTACGAGCAGTACTTC. Encoded protein: CASSQERSETYEQYF.

J is TRBJ1-1 and V is TRBV29-1, with no clear D. This CDR3 has 12 residues. Trimming stripped 6 bases from V and 1 base from J, with 9 bases between. Germline assignment: CDR1 SQVTM and CDR2 ANQGSEA. The CDR3 is CSVTRRNTEAFF. CDR3 DNA sequence: TGCAGCGTGACTAGGCGGAACACTGAAGCTTTCTTT.

This clonotype was recorded once. The chain recombines TRBV6-2 or TRBV6-3 with TRBJ2-2; D is unresolved. There are 14 residues in the CDR3. The germline gives CDR1 MNHEY, CDR2 SVGEGT. Trimming took off 2 bases at V and 6 bases at J, with 10 bases between the two ends. In DNA, the CDR3 is TGTGCCAGCAGTTACCGGATGTCTCCCGGGGAGCTGTTTTTT. The encoded protein is CASSYRMSPGELFF.

This clonotype was counted a single time. V is TRBV11-2 and J is TRBJ1-6; 9 nucleotides match TRBD1. Germline CDR1 reads SGHAT; CDR2 reads FQNNGV. The ends lost 5 bases at V and 10 bases at J; junction bases unmatched: 6. The CDR3 consists of 14 residues. CDR3 loop: CASSQDRGGSPLHF. As DNA, the CDR3 is TGTGCCAGCAGCCAGGACAGGGGTGGGTCACCCCTCCACTTT. The full variable domain, completed using reference TRBV11-2 and TRBJ1-6, is EAGVAQSPRYKIIEKRQSVAFWCNPISGHATLYWYQQILGQGPKLLIQFQNNGVVDDSQLPKDRFSAERLKGVDSTLKIQPAKLEDSAVYLCASSQDRGGSPLHFGNGTRLTVT.

The chain uses TRBV29-1 and TRBJ2-1; D might be TRBD2 (7 bases). CDR1 SQVTM and CDR2 ANQGSEA come from the germline V gene. V lost 3 bases and J 7 bases, leaving 13 bases between the germline ends. This CDR3 spans 13 amino acids. Here the CDR3 reads CSVEGGRLNEQFF. CDR3 nucleotides: TGCAGCGTTGAGGGGGGGCGGCTGAATGAGCAGTTCTTC.

The chain couples TRBV21-1 to TRBJ2-1. TRBV21-1 is a pseudogene locus. This CDR3 comprises 10 residues. The CDR3 region has the DNA TGTGCCAGCAGCAGTCAGGAGCAGTTCTTC. Its protein product is CASSSQEQFF.

V usage is TRBV29-1 and J usage is TRBJ2-7; weak D call: TRBD2 (6 bases). There are 15 residues in the CDR3. Trimming left V 3 bases short and J 0 bases short, with 15 bases between. The germline V gene has CDR1 SQVTM and CDR2 ANQGSEA. Here the CDR3 DNA reads TGCAGCGTTGATGGCGGGGCCTCCAGCTCCTACGAGCAGTACTTC. Protein: CSVDGGASSSYEQYF.

This chain uses TRBV9 with TRBJ1-4; 10 bases are shared with TRBD1. This CDR3 contains 14 residues. J gave up 11 bases and V 2 bases, and 6 bases lay outside the gene matches. Germline loops: CDR1 SGDLS, CDR2 YYNGEE. In nucleotides, the CDR3 is TGTGCCAGCAGCGTCGGACAGGGGGTCGTGAAACTGTTTTTT. It is translated as CASSVGQGVVKLFF. Drawing the rest from reference TRBV9 and TRBJ1-4, the complete variable domain is DSGVTQTPKHLITATGQRVTLRCSPRSGDLSVYWYQQSLDQGLQFLIQYYNGEERAKGNILERFSAQQFPDLHSELNLSSLELGDSALYFCASSVGQGVVKLFFGSGTQLSVL.

The chain recombines TRBV19 with TRBJ2-5; maybe TRBD2 (5 bases). The germline V gene encodes CDR1 LNHDA and CDR2 SQIVND (reference sequence). This CDR3 is 14 amino acids long. V was trimmed by 7 bases and J by 0 bases, leaving 12 bases between them. In DNA, the CDR3 is TGTGCCAGTAAGCTGAGGGAGAACCAAGAGACCCAGTACTTC. This encodes CASKLRENQETQYF. Full variable domain (remainder filled in from reference TRBV19 and TRBJ2-5): DGGITQSPKYLFRKEGQNVTLSCEQNLNHDAMYWYRQDPGQGLRLIYYSQIVNDFQKGDIAEGYSVSREKKESFPLTVTSAQKNPTAFYLCASKLRENQETQYFGPGTRLLVL.

The chain combines TRBV11-2 with TRBJ2-7; unclear D gene. The V end lost 5 bases, the J end lost 0 bases, and 8 bases lay between the germline ends. The CDR3 has 13 residues. Germline V gene sequence: CDR1 SGHAT, CDR2 FQNNGV. In DNA, the CDR3 is TGTGCCAGCAGCCCCCGCGTCTCCTACGAGCAGTACTTC. Its translation is CASSPRVSYEQYF.

This chain joins TRBV12-3 or TRBV12-4 and TRBJ2-2; 8 nucleotides agree with TRBD1. This CDR3 is 15 amino acids long. Trimming cost V 6 bases and J 4 bases; bases outside gene matches: 7. The CDR3 protein is CASSQTGVGTGELFF. CDR3 nucleotides: TGTGCCAGCAGCCAGACAGGGGTGGGCACCGGGGAGCTGTTTTTT.

The chain joins TRBV4-1 to TRBJ2-1; TRBD2 might be the D (6 bases). The CDR3 sequence is 16 residues long. Looked up from germline, CDR1 is MGHRA and CDR2 is YSYEKL. The V end was cut by 3 bases, the J end by 2 bases, with 14 bases between. The CDR3 bases are TGCGCCAGCAGCCACAGCAGGGAGGTAGCCTACAATGAGCAGTTCTTC. Protein: CASSHSREVAYNEQFF.

Regarding this clonotype: A read error may produce the germline difference seen at one junction end. The chain is built from TRBV7-9 and TRBJ1-5; the match to TRBD1 covers 7 bases. Germline CDR1 SEHNR, CDR2 FQNEAQ (reference sequence). The CDR3 spans 15 residues. CDR3: CASSLDFSGTARLTF. The CDR3 DNA follows: TGTGCCAGCAGCTTAGACTTTTCGGGGACAGCCCGTTTGACCTTT.

The chain has TRBV5-1 and TRBJ1-1; TRBD1 is a possible D gene (6 bases). CDR3 length equals 16 residues. Germline-derived CDR1 and CDR2 are SGHRS and YFSETQ. V dropped 1 base and J dropped 0 bases, with 13 bases sitting between them. In DNA, the CDR3 is TGCGCCAGCAGCTTGTCGGCGGGGGCAATGAACACTGAAGCTTTCTTT. Its translation is CASSLSAGAMNTEAFF.

The chain combines TRBV7-9 with TRBJ1-5; D uncertain. The V and J ends lost 2 bases and 7 bases respectively, with 9 bases between them. Germline V gene lookup returns CDR1 SEHNR and CDR2 FQNEAQ (reference sequence). CDR3 length: 13 amino acids. The CDR3 sequence: CASSLNGEQPQHF. The CDR3 DNA is TGTGCCAGCAGCTTAAATGGGGAACAGCCCCAGCATTTT.

The CDR3 coding sequence is TGCAGTGCAGATAGAAACACTGAAGCTTTCTTT. Residues: CSADRNTEAFF. This chain links TRBV20-1 with TRBJ1-1; D not resolved. With 6 bases removed from V and 2 bases from J, the gap between germline ends came to 7 bases. CDR1 DFQATT and CDR2 SNEGSKA come from the germline V gene (reference sequence). This CDR3 is built from 11 residues.

V gene TRBV7-3 combines with J gene TRBJ2-3, with no clear D. V lost 4 bases and J lost 2, with 10 bases in between. The CDR3 is 14 residues long. Germline V gives CDR1 SGHTA, CDR2 FQGTGA. The CDR3, as DNA: TGTGCCAGCAGCTCGAGCCCGGCCACAGATACGCAGTATTTT. Protein sequence: CASSSSPATDTQYF.

This chain connects TRBV7-2 to TRBJ2-1; D gene unclear. Looked up from germline, CDR1 is SGHTA and CDR2 is FQGNSA. The CDR3 has 11 residues. The germline V and J ends were trimmed by 3 bases and 7 bases, with 4 bases remaining between them. This CDR3 is CASSFYNEQFF. The CDR3 DNA sequence: TGTGCCAGCAGCTTTTATAATGAGCAGTTCTTC.

The chain employs TRBV4-1 and TRBJ2-1, with 13 positions matching TRBD2. The trim removed 4 bases at V and 4 bases at J, leaving 1 base unmatched. The CDR3 is 15 residues long. CDR1 is MGHRA, CDR2 YSYEKL, per germline. The CDR3 region has the DNA TGCGCCAGCAGCCCACTAGCGGGAGGGTACAATGAGCAGTTCTTC. Its translation is CASSPLAGGYNEQFF.

The chain is built from TRBV29-1 and TRBJ1-2; no firm D call. From germline, CDR1 is SQVTM and CDR2 ANQGSEA. This CDR3 has 9 amino acids. V lost 3 bases to trimming and J lost 10 bases, with 6 bases between them. Here the CDR3 reads CSVDTFYTF. The CDR3 nucleotides are TGCAGCGTTGATACGTTCTACACCTTC.

V is TRBV20-1 and J is TRBJ2-7; TRBD2 aligns across 16 bases. Germline CDR1 DFQATT, CDR2 SNEGSKA (reference sequence). Trimming took 2 bases from V and 1 from J; bases not matched to a gene: 8. The CDR3 runs 18 residues. CDR3: CSARPSGTSGRGSYEQYF. The CDR3 nucleotides read TGCAGTGCTAGACCCTCCGGGACTAGCGGGAGGGGATCCTACGAGCAGTACTTC.

This sequence joins TRBV6-1 and TRBJ2-3; D gene uncertain. This CDR3 has 13 residues. The germline V and J ends were trimmed by 1 base and 6 bases, with 8 bases remaining between them. Germline CDR1 reads MNHNS; CDR2 reads SASEGT. CDR3 sequence reads: CASSEDAGDTQYF. For the CDR3, the DNA is TGTGCCAGCAGTGAAGACGCTGGGGATACGCAGTATTTT.

This clonotype was recorded once. The chain is built from TRBV7-9 and TRBJ2-2; D gene ambiguous. The CDR3 spans 13 residues. From germline, CDR1 is SEHNR and CDR2 FQNEAQ (reference sequence). Trimming cost V 5 bases and J 3 bases, with 7 bases left between them. The CDR3 DNA follows: TGTGCCAGCAGCGTTATTGACACCGGGGAGCTGTTTTTT. Translating it yields CASSVIDTGELFF.

CDR3 sequence (DNA): TGCAGTGCTGGGACAGGGGCGATAATCTACGAGCAGTACTTC. Translated, it gives CSAGTGAIIYEQYF. The chain uses TRBV20-1 and TRBJ2-7, with 10 bases fitting TRBD1. CDR3 size: 14 residues. Germline CDR1 is DFQATT and CDR2 is SNEGSKA (reference sequence). J lost 3 bases, V lost 5 bases, and 7 bases had no gene match.

The chain is built from TRBV6-6 and TRBJ1-1, with 7 nucleotides matching TRBD1. The CDR3 contains 14 residues. V shed 5 bases, J shed 0 bases, and the junction held 3 bases outside the gene matches. The germline CDR1 and CDR2 sequences are MNHNY and SVGAGI (reference sequence). The CDR3 sequence: CASSEQGMNTEAFF. The CDR3, as DNA: TGTGCCAGCAGTGAACAGGGGATGAACACTGAAGCTTTCTTT.

The chain combines TRBV6-2 or TRBV6-3 with TRBJ1-1; 8 bases are a match to TRBD1. Unmatched junction bases numbered 5, after V lost 5 bases and J lost 6 bases. Germline loops: CDR1 MNHEY, CDR2 SVGEGT. This CDR3 region has 13 residues. Written as DNA, the CDR3 is TGTGCCAGCAGTCGGACAGGGTTTGCTGAAGCTTTCTTT. This gives the protein CASSRTGFAEAFF.

The chain links TRBV5-1 to TRBJ1-1; possibly TRBD1 for D (5 bases). Germline assignment: CDR1 SGHRS and CDR2 YFSETQ. The CDR3 runs to 14 residues. V was pared by 2 bases and J by 0 bases, with 8 bases between. CDR3 DNA: TGCGCCAGCAGCTTTAGGACATTGAACACTGAAGCTTTCTTT. It encodes CASSFRTLNTEAFF.

The chain is built from TRBV5-1 and TRBJ2-5, with D unresolved. This CDR3 region has 13 residues. Germline loops: CDR1 SGHRS, CDR2 YFSETQ. The V and J ends lost 0 bases and 3 bases respectively, with 6 bases between them. The CDR3 sequence: CASSLAREETQYF. The CDR3 DNA follows: TGCGCCAGCAGCTTGGCACGCGAAGAGACCCAGTACTTC.

This clonotype was detected a few times. The rearrangement uses TRBV5-4 and TRBJ1-4; tentatively, D is TRBD1 (6 bases). The germline gives CDR1 SGHNT, CDR2 YYREEE (reference sequence). V was clipped by 7 bases and J by 4 bases, with 14 bases between them. The CDR3 contains 14 residues. The CDR3 nucleotides read TGTGCCAGCGGGGGCGGACCTTTTAATGAAAAACTGTTTTTT. Translating gives CASGGGPFNEKLFF.